Detailed here is one T cell receptor beta chain. The record originates from a study of CD8+ T cells in alopecia areata. Treatment in this sample: oral pan-JAK inhibitor, 5-10 mg twice daily. As the sequencing template, cDNA was produced by extracting RNA and reverse transcribing it. Using immunoSEQ multiplex PCR, the repertoire was profiled, and TCRdb retains in-frame clones only, with some absent. The sample includes over 100,000 clones, approximately 54% of them seen just once. This TCR came from a human donor with alopecia areata. The sequencing used CD8+ T cells sorted from blood, collected at week 24, from a patient treated with tofacitinib.

The CDR3 sequence: CASSPTGGGPYHQETQYF. Written as DNA, the CDR3 is TGTGCCAGCAGCCCCACCGGCGGGGGGCCCTATCACCAAGAGACCCAGTACTTC. This chain joins TRBV9 and TRBJ2-5; the match to TRBD2 covers 8 bases. The CDR3 runs 18 residues. With 4 bases clipped from V and 0 bases from J, the junction kept 14 bases outside the gene matches. Germline V CDR1 and CDR2: SGDLS, YYNGEE.